Shown below are 19 T cell receptor beta chains from a single sample sequenced in a study of Ad26.COV2.S vaccination and SARS-CoV-2 variants. Sequencing was performed with immunoSEQ multiplex PCR; in TCRdb, only in-frame clones are kept and a portion is missing. Found here are roughly 700,000 clones, 70% to 90% of them singletons; the top ten hold nearly 1.5%. Treatment denoted: roughly 18 received Ad26.COV2.S at low or high dose, single or two shots; about 5 received placebo; per-sample allocation not given. After the first vaccine or placebo injection, samples were drawn on day 63. This specimen was peripheral blood, taken in a trial of Ad26.COV2.S vaccine versus placebo. These TCRs come from a person between 18 and 59 years old who received the Ad26.COV2.S COVID-19 vaccine or a placebo.

This sequence joins TRBV30 and TRBJ2-2; unclear D gene. Germline-derived CDR1 and CDR2 are GTSNPN and SVGIG (reference sequence). This CDR3 comprises 16 residues. V lost 4 bases to trimming and J lost 0 bases, with 15 bases between them. CDR3 loop: CAWITSTQPNTGELFF. The CDR3 DNA reads TGTGCCTGGATCACATCGACGCAACCGAACACCGGGGAGCTGTTTTTT.

The chain joins TRBV7-2 to TRBJ2-7; 12 positions match TRBD2. CDR1 and CDR2 (germline): SGHTA, FQGNSA. This CDR3 contains 15 residues. The trim removed 5 bases at V and 5 bases at J, leaving 7 bases unmatched. The CDR3 sequence: CASSARLAGVDEQYF. Written as DNA, the CDR3 is TGTGCCAGCAGCGCCAGACTAGCGGGAGTGGACGAGCAGTACTTC.

The chain has TRBV10-2 and TRBJ2-2; D might be TRBD2 (6 bases). The V end was cut by 6 bases, the J end by 0 bases, with 8 bases between. CDR1 and CDR2 from the germline V gene are WSHSY and SAAADI. This CDR3 is 14 amino acids long. The CDR3 sequence is CASRGTANTGELFF. The CDR3 DNA reads as TGCGCCAGCAGGGGGACTGCGAACACCGGGGAGCTGTTTTTT.

J is TRBJ2-7 and V is TRBV27; possible D gene TRBD2, 5 bases. V lost 8 bases to trimming and J lost 2 bases, with 13 bases between them. The CDR3 runs 13 residues. In germline, CDR1 is MNHEY, CDR2 SMNVEV (reference sequence). The CDR3 nucleotides are TGTGCCAGCGGAGCGGACGGCACCTACGAGCAGTACTTC. Protein sequence: CASGADGTYEQYF.

CDR3 sequence reads: CASSLDPGANVLTF. CDR3 nucleotide sequence: TGTGCCAGCAGCTTGGACCCTGGGGCCAACGTCCTGACTTTC. The chain is built from TRBV5-8 and TRBJ2-6; no clear D. V was trimmed by 0 bases and J by 2 bases, leaving 3 bases between them. Germline loops: CDR1 SGHTS, CDR2 YDEGEE. This CDR3 has 14 amino acids.

V gene TRBV13 combines with J gene TRBJ2-3; TRBD2 aligns across 10 bases. The length of the CDR3 is 16 residues. Looked up from germline, CDR1 is PRHDT and CDR2 is FYEKMQ (reference sequence). V trimming: 2 bases; J trimming: 3 bases; junction bases outside the gene matches: 5. This chain's CDR3 is CASSLNSGGTTDTQYF. CDR3 bases: TGTGCCAGCAGCTTAAATAGCGGGGGGACGACAGATACGCAGTATTTT.

The V call is TRBV18, the J call TRBJ1-5; tentative D call: TRBD1 (5 bases). Looked up from germline, CDR1 is KGHSH and CDR2 is LQKENI. Trimming pared 3 bases from V and 5 bases from J, leaving 11 bases between. The CDR3 is 14 residues long. This CDR3 is CASSPAGGDQPQHF. The DNA of the CDR3 is TGTGCCAGCTCACCCGCGGGGGGAGATCAGCCCCAGCATTTT.

This sequence joins TRBV7-8 and TRBJ2-7; D unresolved. Germline-derived CDR1 and CDR2 are SGHVS and FQNEAQ. CDR3 size: 12 residues. V lost 5 bases, J lost 7 bases, and 12 bases lay in between. In DNA form, the CDR3 reads TGTGCCAGCAGCCCTGTGGCTGGAGAGCAGTACTTC. Residues: CASSPVAGEQYF. The variable domain in full, with the rest retrieved from reference TRBV7-8 and TRBJ2-7, is GAGVSQSPRYKVAKRGQDVALRCDPISGHVSLFWYQQALGQGPEFLTYFQNEAQLDKSGLPSDRFFAERPEGSVSTLKIQRTQQEDSAVYLCASSPVAGEQYFGPGTRLTVT.

The CDR3 nucleotides are TGTGCCAGCAGTCGGGACAGGGGTAGCAATCAGCCCCAGCATTTT. Translated: CASSRDRGSNQPQHF. This chain joins TRBV6-5 and TRBJ1-5; TRBD1 agrees at 10 bases. V shed 5 bases and J 0 bases; nucleotides not matched to a gene: 1. The CDR3 loop spans 15 amino acids. In germline, CDR1 is MNHEY, CDR2 SVGAGI.

The V gene is TRBV5-5, the J gene TRBJ2-7; no firm D call. Germline V lookup: CDR1 SGHKS, CDR2 YYEKEE (reference sequence). The ends were cut back, 0 bases at V and 2 bases at J, with 9 bases in the middle. The CDR3 is made up of 14 amino acids. The CDR3, as DNA: TGTGCCAGCAGCTTGGAAGTCAACGCCTACGAGCAGTACTTC. Amino acid sequence: CASSLEVNAYEQYF.

This clone has just a few counts. The V gene is TRBV12-3 or TRBV12-4, the J gene TRBJ2-4; D is uncertain. V was pared by 4 bases and J by 0 bases, with 4 bases between. This CDR3 contains 13 residues. CDR3 in amino acids: CASSSLAKNIQYF. The DNA of the CDR3 is TGTGCCAGCAGTTCCCTAGCCAAAAACATTCAGTACTTC.

The V gene is TRBV27, the J gene TRBJ2-2; D is uncertain. V lost 3 bases and J lost 6, with 14 bases in between. The germline CDR1 and CDR2 sequences are MNHEY and SMNVEV (reference sequence). The CDR3 runs to 15 residues. The CDR3 DNA sequence: TGTGCCAGCAGTTTGTTCCGACGCCAGGCCGGGGAGCTGTTTTTT. Encoded protein: CASSLFRRQAGELFF.

The genes are TRBV5-1 and TRBJ2-1; TRBD2 aligns across 13 bases. With V trimmed by 4 bases and J by 1 base, 2 bases remained unmatched. Germline V gene sequence: CDR1 SGHRS, CDR2 YFSETQ. The CDR3 sequence is 16 residues long. Here the CDR3 reads CASSGTSGTSYNEQFF. The CDR3 nucleotides are TGCGCCAGCAGCGGGACTAGCGGGACGTCCTACAATGAGCAGTTCTTC.

The V and J genes are TRBV29-1 and TRBJ2-2; TRBD1 is a possible D gene (6 bases). The V end lost 6 bases, the J end lost 6 bases, and 11 bases lay between the germline ends. This CDR3 is 12 amino acids long. CDR1 is SQVTM and CDR2 is ANQGSEA in the germline V gene. The CDR3 sequence: CSVIGQPGELFF. As DNA, the CDR3 is TGCAGCGTAATCGGACAGCCCGGGGAGCTGTTTTTT.

This sequence joins TRBV7-6 and TRBJ2-7, with D possibly TRBD2 on 7 matching bases. The CDR3 totals 16 residues. In germline, CDR1 is SGHVS, CDR2 FNYEAQ. V was pared by 0 bases and J by 1 base, with 13 bases between. CDR3 nucleotides: TGTGCCAGCAGCTTAGCGGAGGGGGGGATTTCCTACGAGCAGTACTTC. It translates to CASSLAEGGISYEQYF. Together with reference TRBV7-6 and TRBJ2-7, the CDR3 gives the full variable domain: GAGVSQSPRYKVTKRGQDVALRCDPISGHVSLYWYRQALGQGPEFLTYFNYEAQQDKSGLPNDRFSAERPEGSISTLTIQRTEQRDSAMYRCASSLAEGGISYEQYFGPGTRLTVT.

The genes are TRBV6-5 and TRBJ2-1, with D unclear. Trimming cost V 0 bases and J 4 bases, with 13 bases left between them. Germline V gene data show CDR1 as MNHEY and CDR2 as SVGAGI. CDR3 length equals 16 residues. CDR3 DNA: TGTGCCAGCAGTTACTCGAGCGACACCCCATACAATGAGCAGTTCTTC. It encodes CASSYSSDTPYNEQFF.

This clone was seen a handful of times. J is TRBJ2-7 and V is TRBV6-2 or TRBV6-3, with TRBD2 matching 11 bases. V lost 2 bases to trimming and J lost 3 bases; unmatched junction nucleotides: 3. CDR1 is MNHEY, CDR2 SVGEGT, per germline. This CDR3 contains 15 residues. As DNA, the CDR3 is TGTGCCAGCAGTTACGGACTAGCGGGTGTCTACGAGCAGTACTTC. Protein sequence: CASSYGLAGVYEQYF.

This chain uses TRBV2 with TRBJ1-1, with a possible D match to TRBD1 (6 bases). Trimming cost V 9 bases and J 3 bases, with 11 bases left between them. Per germline, CDR1 SNHLY and CDR2 FYNNEI. This CDR3 comprises 12 residues. The CDR3 spells CARTGQYTEAFF. CDR3 sequence (DNA): TGTGCCAGAACCGGACAGTACACTGAAGCTTTCTTT.

The chain employs TRBV5-6 and TRBJ1-4; unclear D gene. There are 15 residues in the CDR3. Trimming removed 0 bases at V and 4 bases at J, with 10 bases between. Germline CDR1 and CDR2: SGHDT and YYEEEE. CDR3 region: CASSLGNSFNEKLFF. In DNA form, the CDR3 reads TGTGCCAGCAGCTTGGGGAACAGTTTTAATGAAAAACTGTTTTTT.